This T cell receptor beta chain was identified in a study of cytomegalovirus exposure and HLA in healthy donors. Germline V gene sequence: CDR1 GTSNPN, CDR2 SVGIG (reference sequence). This CDR3 is 15 amino acids long. The germline V and J ends were trimmed by 0 bases and 3 bases, with 9 bases remaining between them. For this clone: The antigen is undetermined.

General study points: Researchers catalogued 150 or so TCR beta chains as cytomegalovirus-associated. Excluded were some V segments that proved indistinguishable, including TRBV6-2 and TRBV6-3.

The study ran its PCR with 60 Vbeta and 13 Jbeta primers. The method was immunoSEQ multiplex PCR; TCRdb's version includes in-frame clones alone and lacks a portion of them. Its table records more than 95,000 clones. The origin of this receptor is a man in his forties in good health and CMV-seronegative. What was sequenced was PBMCs. The gene calls are TRBV30 and TRBJ1-6; D gene ambiguous. The CDR3 region is CAWSVRGFYNSPLHF. As DNA, the CDR3 is TGTGCCTGGAGTGTACGGGGTTTCTATAATTCACCCCTCCACTTT. Together with reference TRBV30 and TRBJ1-6, the CDR3 gives the full variable domain: SQTIHQWPATLVQPVGSPLSLECTVEGTSNPNLYWYRQAAGRGLQLLFYSVGIGQISSEVPQNLSASRPQDRQFILSSKKLLLSDSGFYLCAWSVRGFYNSPLHFGNGTRLTVT.